These 24 T cell receptor beta chains were sequenced from one sample in a study of breast tumors, draining lymph nodes, adjacent tissues. The lymph nodes were axillary draining lymph nodes from breast cancer patients. From the multiplex PCR reads, TCRdb called clonotypes with MiXCR, one entry per CDR3 protein. The sample holds under 85,000 distinct CDR3 sequences, 15% to 20% seen once. The material sequenced was axillary lymph node tissue. These receptors all stem from a female donor with breast cancer. Some clones in this sample may be carry-over from other donors' samples.

This clonotype has a count of ten or more. The chain links TRBV6-1 to TRBJ1-5, with 9 nucleotides matching TRBD1. CDR3 length: 14 amino acids. V gave up 6 bases and J gave up 6 bases; unmatched junction bases: 6. Germline V gene lookup returns CDR1 MNHNS and CDR2 SASEGT. The DNA for the CDR3 is TGTGCCAGCAGGACCGGGACAGGGAGTCAGCCCCAGCATTTT. It is translated as CASRTGTGSQPQHF.

This clonotype was picked up a small number of times. V gene TRBV11-3 combines with J gene TRBJ2-2; D is ambiguous. Trimming removed 2 bases at V and 0 bases at J, with 4 bases between. The length of the CDR3 is 14 residues. Per the germline V gene, CDR1 is SGHNT and CDR2 is YENEEA. The CDR3 loop reads CASSLLSNTGELFF. The DNA for the CDR3 is TGTGCCAGCAGCTTACTTTCGAACACCGGGGAGCTGTTTTTT.

This clonotype was observed a few times. DNA of the CDR3: TGTGCCAGCAGTCTGACGAGTTATGGCTACACCTTC. It is translated as CASSLTSYGYTF. This chain links TRBV28 with TRBJ1-2, with unresolved D. Germline V lookup: CDR1 MDHEN, CDR2 SYDVKM. The germline V and J ends were trimmed by 5 bases and 5 bases, with 9 bases remaining between them. The CDR3 totals 12 residues.

This clonotype has ten or more counts. The J gene is TRBJ2-5, the V gene TRBV5-5; 13 nucleotides align to TRBD2. Germline lookup yields CDR1 SGHKS and CDR2 YYEKEE (reference sequence). This CDR3 region has 17 residues. J gave up 5 bases and V 4 bases, and 11 bases lay outside the gene matches. In DNA form, the CDR3 reads TGTGCCAGCAGCACCGGACTAGCGGGAGTAAGTTGGGAGACCCAGTACTTC. It translates to CASSTGLAGVSWETQYF.

For this clonotype: Just one base apart from a much larger clone, this may be a read error. J is TRBJ2-7 and V is TRBV5-6, with 7 bases that match TRBD2. The CDR3 spans 16 residues. Germline V gene lookup returns CDR1 SGHDT and CDR2 YYEEEE. CDR3 loop: CAGSLTGLSLIYEQYF. CDR3 nucleotide sequence: TGTGCCGGCAGCTTGACGGGACTATCCCTAATCTACGAGCAGTACTTC.

This clonotype was recorded many times. J is TRBJ2-3 and V is TRBV12-3 or TRBV12-4, with D tentatively TRBD2 (5 bases). The CDR3 is 12 amino acids. Trimming removed 5 bases from V and 14 bases from J, with 17 bases in between. CDR3 sequence (DNA): TGTGCCAGCAGTAGGTCTAGCTACTCGCGGTATTTT. As protein: CASSRSSYSRYF.

The CDR3 is CASSPRTGGPLNEQFF. Here the CDR3 DNA reads TGTGCCAGCAGCCCAAGGACTGGCGGGCCGCTCAATGAGCAGTTCTTC. The chain employs TRBV9 and TRBJ2-1; perhaps TRBD2 as D (5 bases). CDR1 and CDR2 from the germline V gene are SGDLS and YYNGEE. Trimming left V 4 bases short and J 6 bases short, with 20 bases between. The CDR3 consists of 16 residues.

This clonotype was recorded at least ten times. This chain links TRBV24-1 with TRBJ2-5; D is perhaps TRBD2 (6 bases). The CDR3 sequence is 14 residues long. In germline, CDR1 is KGHDR, CDR2 SFDVKD. V was pared by 3 bases and J by 5 bases, with 12 bases between. CDR3 bases: TGTGCCACCAGTGATGTGCGGGATTGGGAGACCCAGTACTTC. Translated, it gives CATSDVRDWETQYF.

This clonotype was detected once. This could be a read error, since a much larger clone is one nucleotide away. The chain combines TRBV9 with TRBJ2-5, with 8 bases lining up with TRBD2. Germline assignment: CDR1 SGDLS and CDR2 YYNGEE. The CDR3 length is 16 residues. This CDR3 reads CAGSVVPAGVKETQYF. CDR3 sequence (DNA): TGTGCCGGCAGCGTAGTCCCAGCGGGAGTCAAAGAGACCCAGTACTTC.

The table lists this clonotype with many counts. The V and J genes are TRBV7-3 and TRBJ1-5, with 10 positions matching TRBD1. The V gene end was trimmed by 4 bases and the J gene end by 0 bases; junction bases not matched to a gene: 9. Germline V lookup: CDR1 SGHTA, CDR2 FQGTGA. CDR3 length: 18 residues. CDR3 in amino acids: CASSSGQGGEDSNQPQHF. The CDR3 DNA sequence: TGTGCCAGCAGCTCCGGACAGGGGGGGGAGGATAGCAATCAGCCCCAGCATTTT.

In this sample, this clonotype turned up many times. CDR3 in amino acids: CASVLRPGGTTGELFF. DNA of the CDR3: TGTGCTAGTGTTCTGCGTCCGGGCGGGACTACCGGGGAGCTGTTTTTT. This rearrangement joins TRBV12-5 to TRBJ2-2; D might be TRBD2 (6 bases). The V end lost 7 bases, the J end lost 5 bases, and 20 bases lay between the germline ends. This CDR3 has 16 amino acids. The V gene's germline CDR1 is LGHNT and CDR2 FRNRAP.

This clonotype was seen ten or more times. The rearrangement links TRBV9 to TRBJ2-1; D is uncertain. In germline, CDR1 is SGDLS, CDR2 YYNGEE. This CDR3 region has 14 residues. V dropped 0 bases and J dropped 3 bases, with 7 bases sitting between them. The CDR3 is CASSVDGSYNEQFF. Written as DNA, the CDR3 is TGTGCCAGCAGCGTAGACGGCAGCTACAATGAGCAGTTCTTC.

This clonotype was seen many times. Here the CDR3 DNA reads TGTGCCAGCAGTGAAAGCGGGGGAAATCAGCCCCAGCATTTT. Amino acid sequence: CASSESGGNQPQHF. This sequence joins TRBV6-1 and TRBJ1-5; the D gene is possibly TRBD1 (5 bases). Trimming shortened V by 2 bases and J by 4 bases, and 9 bases separated the two germline ends. This CDR3 spans 14 amino acids. CDR1 and CDR2 (germline): MNHNS, SASEGT.

This chain joins TRBV7-2 and TRBJ1-1; D is uncertain. V lost 3 bases to trimming and J lost 8 bases, with 7 bases between them. This CDR3 has 11 residues. Germline V CDR1 and CDR2: SGHTA, FQGNSA. CDR3 coding DNA: TGTGCCAGCAGCTTCAGGAGGGAAGCTTTCTTT. Translating gives CASSFRREAFF.

Of note for this clonotype: Being one base from a much bigger clone, this may be a read error. The chain joins TRBV14 to TRBJ1-2, with D maybe TRBD1 (5 bases). The germline CDR1 and CDR2 sequences are SGHDN and FVKESK. This CDR3 spans 16 amino acids. V lost 2 bases and J lost 1, with 14 bases in between. CDR3 DNA: TGTGCCAGCAGCCAATCGAGGACAAAGGGTAACTATGGCTACACCTTC. It specifies CASSQSRTKGNYGYTF.

This clonotype was seen a handful of times. The chain combines TRBV6-2 or TRBV6-3 with TRBJ2-1; tentative D call: TRBD1 (5 bases). The CDR3 contains 12 residues. V lost 5 bases and J lost 4, with 6 bases in between. Germline lookup yields CDR1 MNHEY and CDR2 SVGEGT. The CDR3 protein is CASSGAYNEQFF. The CDR3 DNA follows: TGTGCCAGCAGTGGGGCTTACAATGAGCAGTTCTTC.

This clonotype showed up many times. The rearrangement uses TRBV10-1 and TRBJ2-1, with D unclear. V was trimmed by 0 bases and J by 6 bases, leaving 15 bases between them. From germline, CDR1 is WNHNN and CDR2 SYGVQD (reference sequence). CDR3 size: 16 residues. CDR3 amino acids: CASSESSRSGLNEQFF. DNA of the CDR3: TGCGCCAGCAGTGAGTCATCCAGGTCAGGTCTCAATGAGCAGTTCTTC.

This clonotype came up many times. The chain employs TRBV20-1 and TRBJ2-3; 9 nucleotides align to TRBD2. The germline gives CDR1 DFQATT, CDR2 SNEGSKA (reference sequence). The junction had 8 bases not matched to a gene; V was cut back by 6 bases and J by 4 bases. The CDR3 loop spans 14 amino acids. The CDR3 loop is CSAPGTSIPDTQYF. The CDR3 nucleotides are TGCAGTGCGCCCGGGACTAGCATCCCAGATACGCAGTATTTT.

The table lists this clonotype with a few counts. The CDR3 DNA follows: TGTGCCAGCAGCCTCGGCACAATGGCTAACTATGGCTACACCTTC. Translated, it gives CASSLGTMANYGYTF. This rearrangement joins TRBV3-1 to TRBJ1-2; D uncertain. CDR3 size: 15 residues. With 4 bases removed from V and 0 bases from J, the gap between germline ends came to 12 bases. The V gene's germline CDR1 is LGHDT and CDR2 YNNKEL (reference sequence).

This clonotype was observed many times. This chain connects TRBV11-1 to TRBJ2-7; TRBD1 matches 8 bases. V dropped 5 bases and J dropped 2; count of bases not matched to a gene: 8. The CDR3 runs 15 residues. Germline V gives CDR1 SGHAT, CDR2 FQDESV (reference sequence). The CDR3 sequence is CASSPNRGAAYEQYF. CDR3 nucleotides: TGTGCCAGCAGCCCAAACAGGGGGGCGGCCTACGAGCAGTACTTC.

This clonotype has at least ten counts. This CDR3 is CASSLAGGYYEQYF. In DNA form, the CDR3 reads TGTGCCAGCAGCTTAGCGGGAGGTTACTACGAGCAGTACTTC. This chain links TRBV7-2 with TRBJ2-7, with D possibly being TRBD2 (6 bases). Germline lookup yields CDR1 SGHTA and CDR2 FQGNSA. The V and J ends lost 0 bases and 3 bases respectively, with 9 bases between them. The CDR3 covers 14 residues.

This clonotype was seen a handful of times. The rearrangement links TRBV30 to TRBJ2-3, with 7 positions matching TRBD1. This CDR3 region has 15 residues. The germline V gene has CDR1 GTSNPN and CDR2 SVGIG (reference sequence). The V segment lost 1 base and the J segment 1 base; nucleotides outside the gene matches: 5. This CDR3 reads CAWSEGAYRTDTQYF. CDR3 in DNA: TGTGCCTGGAGTGAGGGGGCTTATCGCACAGATACGCAGTATTTT.

This clonotype was detected only a few times. The gene calls are TRBV28 and TRBJ2-5; no clear D. Germline CDR1 reads MDHEN; CDR2 reads SYDVKM. The V end lost 4 bases, the J end lost 2 bases, and 14 bases lay between the germline ends. There are 15 residues in the CDR3. The CDR3 sequence: CASSSSATLQETQYF. CDR3 DNA: TGTGCCAGCAGTTCCTCCGCGACACTTCAAGAGACCCAGTACTTC.

At least ten counts were recorded for this clonotype. V usage is TRBV20-1 and J usage is TRBJ1-5, with 7 bases aligning to TRBD1. Losses at the gene ends were 6 bases for V and 5 bases for J; bases not matched to a gene: 10. CDR3 length: 14 residues. Germline V CDR1 and CDR2: DFQATT, SNEGSKA (reference sequence). This CDR3 reads CSATPGTADQPQHF. Here the CDR3 DNA reads TGCAGTGCAACACCCGGGACAGCAGATCAGCCCCAGCATTTT.